Listed here are 16 T cell receptor beta chains from one sample, sequenced in a study of blood T cell repertoires in COVID-19. Clones were read by immunoSEQ multiplex PCR, and TCRdb kept only the in-frame ones, dropping some. The profile shows roughly 120,000 clones, roughly nine tenths of them singletons. Sequenced sample: peripheral blood. The receptors were sampled from a man aged 60 to 75 with COVID-19, enrolled during active disease.

V gene TRBV2 combines with J gene TRBJ1-1; no clear D gene. The germline V gene encodes CDR1 SNHLY and CDR2 FYNNEI. V lost 7 bases and J 4 bases, leaving 13 bases between the germline ends. This CDR3 is built from 13 residues. The CDR3 DNA follows: TGTGCCAGCAAGGCGGCTCTTGGCACTGAAGCTTTCTTT. It specifies CASKAALGTEAFF.

The chain has TRBV5-1 and TRBJ1-1; 7 positions agree with TRBD1. Germline V CDR1 and CDR2: SGHRS, YFSETQ. The CDR3 consists of 15 residues. V lost 0 bases to trimming and J lost 4 bases; unmatched junction nucleotides: 6. CDR3 protein: CASSLAEQGSTEAFF. CDR3 sequence (DNA): TGCGCCAGCAGCTTGGCCGAACAGGGGAGCACTGAAGCTTTCTTT. The whole variable domain, filled in from reference TRBV5-1 and TRBJ1-1, reads KAGVTQTPRYLIKTRGQQVTLSCSPISGHRSVSWYQQTPGQGLQFLFEYFSETQRNKGNFPGRFSGRQFSNSRSEMNVSTLELGDSALYLCASSLAEQGSTEAFFGQGTRLTVV.

V gene TRBV4-1 combines with J gene TRBJ1-2, with 7 bases identical to TRBD1. Unmatched junction bases numbered 20, after V lost 4 bases and J lost 6 bases. The CDR3 has 18 amino acids. CDR1 MGHRA and CDR2 YSYEKL come from the germline V gene. CDR3 in amino acids: CASSPEGIRAGGMDGYTF. The CDR3 DNA is TGCGCCAGCAGCCCCGAGGGGATTAGGGCAGGGGGAATGGATGGCTACACCTTC.

This rearrangement joins TRBV6-2 or TRBV6-3 to TRBJ2-7; the D gene is possibly TRBD2 (5 bases). V dropped 6 bases and J dropped 0 bases, with 15 bases sitting between them. CDR1 MNHEY and CDR2 SVGEGT come from the germline V gene. CDR3 length equals 15 residues. For the CDR3, the DNA is TGTGCCAGCAGCCGCACCGGAGAGGGCTCCTACGAGCAGTACTTC. Translating gives CASSRTGEGSYEQYF.

This clone has only one observation. The rearrangement uses TRBV9 and TRBJ2-3; the D is unclear. The CDR3 contains 14 residues. Germline CDR1 and CDR2: SGDLS and YYNGEE. V was clipped by 0 bases and J by 11 bases, with 16 bases between them. For the CDR3, the DNA is TGTGCCAGCAGCGTAGGAGTCTCCCCCGGCGGGCAGTATTTT. This translates into CASSVGVSPGGQYF.

The chain recombines TRBV27 with TRBJ2-7; 8 bases agree with TRBD2. The CDR3 totals 15 residues. The germline V gene encodes CDR1 MNHEY and CDR2 SMNVEV (reference sequence). The junction had 6 bases not matched to a gene; V was cut back by 5 bases and J by 0 bases. The CDR3 DNA follows: TGTGCCAGCAGTAAGATAGCGGGACCCTCCTACGAGCAGTACTTC. The encoded protein is CASSKIAGPSYEQYF.

The chain uses TRBV2 and TRBJ2-3; 9 nucleotides agree with TRBD1. J was trimmed by 6 bases and V by 0 bases; bases with no gene match: 22. CDR1 is SNHLY and CDR2 is FYNNEI in the germline V gene. CDR3 length: 21 residues. CDR3 loop: CASSEAGGQGSEGSQRDTQYF. CDR3 in DNA: TGTGCCAGCAGTGAAGCAGGGGGACAGGGTTCGGAGGGAAGCCAACGGGATACGCAGTATTTT.

The CDR3 protein is CASSTTATNEKLFF. Written as DNA, the CDR3 is TGTGCCAGTAGTACGACAGCAACTAATGAAAAACTGTTTTTT. This chain uses TRBV19 with TRBJ1-4; D perhaps matches TRBD1 (5 bases). V was clipped by 4 bases and J by 0 bases, with 6 bases between them. Germline V lookup: CDR1 LNHDA, CDR2 SQIVND (reference sequence). The CDR3 totals 14 residues.

The rearrangement joins TRBV24-1 to TRBJ2-5, with D possibly matching TRBD1 (5 bases). CDR3 length equals 14 residues. Trimming removed 4 bases from V and 3 bases from J, with 11 bases in between. The V gene's germline CDR1 is KGHDR and CDR2 SFDVKD. Written as DNA, the CDR3 is TGTGCCACCAGTGAACCGACAGAAGAAGAGACCCAGTACTTC. It is translated as CATSEPTEEETQYF.

The J gene is TRBJ2-1, the V gene TRBV11-2, with D possibly being TRBD1 (5 bases). The CDR3 extends over 15 amino acids. CDR1 and CDR2 from the germline V gene are SGHAT and FQNNGV. Trimming stripped 3 bases from V and 8 bases from J, with 17 bases between. The CDR3 spells CASSFLVTGSHEQFF. CDR3 bases: TGTGCCAGCAGCTTTCTCGTAACAGGCTCCCATGAGCAGTTCTTC.

The J gene is TRBJ2-7, the V gene TRBV11-2, with 8 bases aligning to TRBD2. The CDR3 totals 15 residues. V shed 5 bases and J 4 bases; nucleotides not matched to a gene: 10. Germline assignment: CDR1 SGHAT and CDR2 FQNNGV. The CDR3 reads CASSPSGRGEYEQYF. CDR3 sequence (DNA): TGTGCCAGCAGCCCAAGCGGGAGAGGAGAATACGAGCAGTACTTC.

The chain has TRBV19 and TRBJ1-1, with TRBD1 matching 9 bases. V shed 5 bases and J 7 bases; nucleotides not matched to a gene: 8. This CDR3 comprises 14 residues. Germline assignment: CDR1 LNHDA and CDR2 SQIVND (reference sequence). The CDR3 coding sequence is TGTGCCAGTAGTGCGACGGGACAGGGATTTGAAGCTTTCTTT. Translated: CASSATGQGFEAFF. Together with reference TRBV19 and TRBJ1-1, the CDR3 gives the full variable domain: DGGITQSPKYLFRKEGQNVTLSCEQNLNHDAMYWYRQDPGQGLRLIYYSQIVNDFQKGDIAEGYSVSREKKESFPLTVTSAQKNPTAFYLCASSATGQGFEAFFGQGTRLTVV.

The chain is built from TRBV7-3 and TRBJ2-3, with D perhaps matching TRBD2 (5 bases). V lost 2 bases and J 5 bases, leaving 11 bases between the germline ends. The CDR3 covers 14 residues. Germline loops: CDR1 SGHTA, CDR2 FQGTGA. CDR3 DNA sequence: TGTGCCAGCAGCTTAGGGCCGGCGGGAGATACGCAGTATTTT. Amino acid sequence: CASSLGPAGDTQYF.

The chain uses TRBV11-2 and TRBJ2-1; possibly TRBD1 for D (5 bases). V lost 2 bases and J 2 bases, leaving 13 bases between the germline ends. The CDR3 extends over 16 amino acids. Looked up from germline, CDR1 is SGHAT and CDR2 is FQNNGV. CDR3 bases: TGTGCCAGCAGCTTAAGTTTACAGGTGACCTACAATGAGCAGTTCTTC. Translation gives CASSLSLQVTYNEQFF. Variable domain in full (rest from reference TRBV11-2 and TRBJ2-1): EAGVAQSPRYKIIEKRQSVAFWCNPISGHATLYWYQQILGQGPKLLIQFQNNGVVDDSQLPKDRFSAERLKGVDSTLKIQPAKLEDSAVYLCASSLSLQVTYNEQFFGPGTRLTVL.

The rearrangement joins TRBV28 to TRBJ1-5; a possible D gene is TRBD1 (6 bases). Germline lookup yields CDR1 MDHEN and CDR2 SYDVKM. CDR3 length: 13 amino acids. V was cut by 10 bases and J by 2 bases, with 12 bases left in between. This CDR3 is CATNRDGNQPQHF. Written as DNA, the CDR3 is TGTGCCACGAACAGGGACGGCAATCAGCCCCAGCATTTT.

The CDR3 sequence is CATSGEQGEDNEQFF. The CDR3 DNA is TGTGCCACCAGTGGAGAACAGGGGGAGGACAATGAGCAGTTCTTC. The chain couples TRBV24-1 to TRBJ2-1; 8 bases match TRBD1. Germline V CDR1 and CDR2: KGHDR, SFDVKD. This CDR3 spans 15 amino acids. V lost 5 bases to trimming and J lost 5 bases; unmatched junction nucleotides: 7.